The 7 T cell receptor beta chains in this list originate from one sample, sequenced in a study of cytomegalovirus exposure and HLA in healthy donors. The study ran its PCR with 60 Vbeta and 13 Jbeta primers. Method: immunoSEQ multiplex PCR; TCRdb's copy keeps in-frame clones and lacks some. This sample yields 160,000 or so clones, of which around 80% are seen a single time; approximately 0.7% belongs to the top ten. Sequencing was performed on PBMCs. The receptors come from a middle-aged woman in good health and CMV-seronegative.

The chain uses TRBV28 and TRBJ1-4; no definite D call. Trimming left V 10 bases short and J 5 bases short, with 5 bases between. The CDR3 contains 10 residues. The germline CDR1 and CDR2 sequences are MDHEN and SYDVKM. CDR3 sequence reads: CATENEKLFF. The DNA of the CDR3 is TGTGCCACCGAGAATGAAAAACTGTTTTTT.

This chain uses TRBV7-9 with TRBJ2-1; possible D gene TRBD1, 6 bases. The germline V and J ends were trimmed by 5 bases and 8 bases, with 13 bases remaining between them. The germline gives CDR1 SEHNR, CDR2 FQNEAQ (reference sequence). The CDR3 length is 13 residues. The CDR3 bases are TGTGCCAGCAGCATCCCGACAGGACATGAGCAGTTCTTC. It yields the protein CASSIPTGHEQFF.

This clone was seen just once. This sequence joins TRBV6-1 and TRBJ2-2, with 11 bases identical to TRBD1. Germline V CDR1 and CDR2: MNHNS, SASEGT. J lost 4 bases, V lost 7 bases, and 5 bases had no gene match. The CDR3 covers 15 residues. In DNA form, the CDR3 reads TGTGCCAGCATCGGGGACAGGGGGGCCACCGGGGAGCTGTTTTTT. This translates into CASIGDRGATGELFF.

The CDR3 spells CAISEPASGGVYTF. CDR3 DNA sequence: TGTGCCATCAGTGAGCCGGCCTCAGGGGGCGTCTACACCTTC. V and J are TRBV10-3 and TRBJ1-2, with TRBD1 matching over 8 bases. Germline CDR1 reads ENHRY; CDR2 reads SYGVKD. The length of the CDR3 is 14 residues. Germline trimming cut 2 bases from V and 10 bases from J; bases unmatched to any gene: 9.

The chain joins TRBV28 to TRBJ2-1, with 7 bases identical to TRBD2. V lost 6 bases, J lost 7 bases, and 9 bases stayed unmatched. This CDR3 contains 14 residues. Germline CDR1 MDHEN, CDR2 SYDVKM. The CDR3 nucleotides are TGTGCCAGCAGGAACGGGGGGATGGGGAATGAGCAGTTCTTC. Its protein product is CASRNGGMGNEQFF.

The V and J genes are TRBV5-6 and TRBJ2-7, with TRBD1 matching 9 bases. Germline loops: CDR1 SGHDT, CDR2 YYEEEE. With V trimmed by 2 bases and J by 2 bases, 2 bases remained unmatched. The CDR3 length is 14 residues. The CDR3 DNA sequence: TGTGCCAGCAGCTTCGGACAGGGGACCTACGAGCAGTACTTC. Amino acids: CASSFGQGTYEQYF.

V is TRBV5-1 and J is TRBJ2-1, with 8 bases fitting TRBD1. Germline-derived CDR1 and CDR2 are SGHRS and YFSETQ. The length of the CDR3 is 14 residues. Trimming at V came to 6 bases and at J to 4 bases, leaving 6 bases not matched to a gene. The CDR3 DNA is TGCGCCAGCATCCGAGACAGGGGATACAATGAGCAGTTCTTC. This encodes CASIRDRGYNEQFF.